The T cell receptor (beta chain) described here comes from a study of CD8 T cells in ankylosing spondylitis. Study-level points and caveats: Typical of ankylosing spondylitis blood, it appeared, was a TCR beta motif of seven to nine highly homologous variants. CD8+ cells made up the disease-linked clones, which were relatively rare in peripheral blood.

TCRdb redid the calling of the 5' RACE reads with MiXCR, one entry per CDR3 protein. The data show 200,000 to 300,000 distinct CDR3 sequences, about 24% seen once. The V gene lost 4 bases and the J gene lost 1 base, with 14 bases spanning the gap. From germline, CDR1 is DFQATT and CDR2 SNEGSKA (reference sequence). The CDR3 loop spans 14 amino acids. This clonotype was detected a few times. Antigen specificity is unknown. Sequences were obtained from blood, either unsorted or a sorted T cell fraction (not recorded which). This TCR was sampled from a male donor with ankylosing spondylitis or in good health (not recorded which). The V gene is TRBV20-1, the J gene TRBJ2-7; D tentatively fits TRBD1 or TRBD2 (5 bases each). The CDR3 is CSATRGASSYEQYF. For the CDR3, the DNA is TGCAGTGCTACAAGAGGGGCCAGTTCCTACGAGCAGTACTTC.